This T cell receptor beta chain was observed in a study of early T cells in non-severe SARS-CoV-2 infection. This clonotype turned up a few times. Individual cDNA molecules carried attached unique molecular identifiers. MiXCR, applied by TCRdb to the 5' RACE reads, yields one record per CDR3 protein. This table has more than 85,000 distinct CDR3 sequences, roughly 12% appearing once. Germline assignment: CDR1 LNHDA and CDR2 SQIVND (reference sequence). The V and J ends lost 6 bases and 4 bases, in that order; junction bases with no gene match: 6. The CDR3 contains 15 residues. The V gene is TRBV19, the J gene TRBJ2-5, with TRBD1 matching 12 bases. This clonotype originated in an adult who was a healthcare worker with PCR-confirmed SARS-CoV-2 infection or an uninfected control (not recorded which). This specimen was whole blood, taken at baseline. In DNA, the CDR3 is TGTGCCAGTAGCACCGGGACAGGGGGCTTAGAGACCCAGTACTTC. Its translation: CASSTGTGGLETQYF.